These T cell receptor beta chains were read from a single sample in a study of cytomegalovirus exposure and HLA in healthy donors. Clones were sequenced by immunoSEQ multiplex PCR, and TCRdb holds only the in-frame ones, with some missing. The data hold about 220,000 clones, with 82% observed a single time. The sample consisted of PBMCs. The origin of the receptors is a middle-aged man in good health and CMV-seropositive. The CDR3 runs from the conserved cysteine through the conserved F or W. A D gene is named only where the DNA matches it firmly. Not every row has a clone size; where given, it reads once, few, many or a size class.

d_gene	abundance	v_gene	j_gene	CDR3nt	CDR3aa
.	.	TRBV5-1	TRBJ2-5	TGCGCCAGCAGCTTTACAGGGCAAGAGACCCAGTACTTC	CASSFTGQETQYF
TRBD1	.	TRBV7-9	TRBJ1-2	TGTGCCAGCAGCCCGCAAGAGGGGGCAGGGGGGAACTATGGCTACACCTTC	CASSPQEGAGGNYGYTF
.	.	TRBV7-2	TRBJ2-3	TGTGCCAGCAGCTTGGGCGGGGCCACAGATACGCAGTATTTT	CASSLGGATDTQYF
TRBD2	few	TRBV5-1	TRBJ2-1	TGCGCCAGCAGCTGGGAACTAGCGGGGCCCTACAATGAGCAGTTCTTC	CASSWELAGPYNEQFF
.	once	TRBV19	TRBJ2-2	TGTGCCAGTACTCCCGGTCCCGGGGAGCTGTTTTTT	CASTPGPGELFF
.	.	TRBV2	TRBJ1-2	TGTGCCAGCAGTGAGTGGACCGGACCAGGAGGGGTCTTC	CASSEWTGPGGVF
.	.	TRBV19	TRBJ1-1	TGTGCCAGTAGTATGGGGGAGGAGGTCACTGAAGCTTTCTTT	CASSMGEEVTEAFF
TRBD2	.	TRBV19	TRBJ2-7	TGTGCCAGTAGTGTAGGGGGAACTAGCGGTTCCTACGAGCAGTACTTC	CASSVGGTSGSYEQYF
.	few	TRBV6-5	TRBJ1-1	TGTGCCAGCAGTTATAAGGGAGACACTGAAGCTTTCTTT	CASSYKGDTEAFF
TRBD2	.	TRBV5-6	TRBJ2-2	TGTGCCAGCAGCTGGGAGGGACTAGCGAGTACTCCGAACACCGGGGAGCTGTTTTTT	CASSWEGLASTPNTGELFF
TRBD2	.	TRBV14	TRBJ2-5	TGTGCCAGCAGCCCCGGGACTAGCGGGCGGGAAGAGACCCAGTACTTC	CASSPGTSGREETQYF
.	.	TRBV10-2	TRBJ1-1	TGCGCCAGCAGTAGACAGGTCGGAACTGAAGCTTTCTTT	CASSRQVGTEAFF
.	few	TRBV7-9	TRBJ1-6	TGTGCCAGCAGTCTCGCCGGGTATAATTCACCCCTCCACTTT	CASSLAGYNSPLHF
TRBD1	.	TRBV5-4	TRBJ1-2	TGTGCCAGCAGCGACCTCGACAGGGGGTATGACTATGGCTACACCTTC	CASSDLDRGYDYGYTF
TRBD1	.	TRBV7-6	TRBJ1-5	TGTGCCAGCAGCCTAGGGACAGGGCCCCGCAATCAGCCCCAGCATTTT	CASSLGTGPRNQPQHF
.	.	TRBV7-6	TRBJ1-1	TGTGCCAGCAGCTTAGCTGGCAAGAACACTGAAGCTTTCTTT	CASSLAGKNTEAFF
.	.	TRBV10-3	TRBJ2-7	TGTGCCATCAGTGCGGCAGGGGCTCCCCACGAGCAGTACTTC	CAISAAGAPHEQYF
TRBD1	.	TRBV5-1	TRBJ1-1	TGCGCCAGCAGCGTAACAGGGGGCCTGAACACTGAAGCTTTCTTT	CASSVTGGLNTEAFF
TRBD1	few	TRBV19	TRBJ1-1	TGTGCCAGTAGTGGGGGGACAGATGAAGCTTTCTTT	CASSGGTDEAFF
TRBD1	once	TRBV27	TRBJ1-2	TGTGCCGTAGCAGTGGGGACAGGGGGAAAGTATGGCTACACCTTC	CAVAVGTGGKYGYTF
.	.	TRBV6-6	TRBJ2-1	TGTGCCAGCACCGAGGGGCTAGCGCTAGGTGAGCAGTTCTTC	CASTEGLALGEQFF
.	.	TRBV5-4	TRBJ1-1	TGTGCCAGCAGCTACGGACAGAACATGAACACTGAAGCTTTCTTT	CASSYGQNMNTEAFF
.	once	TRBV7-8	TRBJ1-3	TGTGCCAGCAGCTCCAAGCGGGCCATACGGGAGTTGGGAAACACCATATATTTT	CASSSKRAIRELGNTIYF
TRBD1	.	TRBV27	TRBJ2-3	TGTGCCAGCAGTCCTCGGGACAGGGCCACAGATACGCAGTATTTT	CASSPRDRATDTQYF
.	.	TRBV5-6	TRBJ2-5	TGTGCCAGCAGCGACTACTGGGGGCGCGGAGAGACCCAGTACTTC	CASSDYWGRGETQYF
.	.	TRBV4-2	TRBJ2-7	TGTGCCAGCAGCCAAGAAACCCAGGCTGCAGCCTACGAGCAGTACTTC	CASSQETQAAAYEQYF
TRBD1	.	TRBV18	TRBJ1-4	TGTGCCAGCTCACCACGGAGACAGGGTTCAGAAAAACTGTTTTTT	CASSPRRQGSEKLFF
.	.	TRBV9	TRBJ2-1	TGTGCCAGCAGCGTAGGGAGCAATGAGCAGTTCTTC	CASSVGSNEQFF
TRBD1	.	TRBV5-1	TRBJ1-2	TGCGCCAGCAGCTTGGGACAGGGTTCCAACTATGGCTACACCTTC	CASSLGQGSNYGYTF
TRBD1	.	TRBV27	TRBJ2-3	TGTGCCAGCGTTAGTCGGACAGGGGGCACCGATACGCAGTATTTT	CASVSRTGGTDTQYF
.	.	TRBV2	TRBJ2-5	TGTGCCAGCAGTGACGGTCGCTTCTCAGAGACCCAGTACTTC	CASSDGRFSETQYF
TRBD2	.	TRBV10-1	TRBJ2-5	TGCGCCAGCAGTCCTGCTAGCGGGAGGGCCGGGGAGACCCAGTACTTC	CASSPASGRAGETQYF
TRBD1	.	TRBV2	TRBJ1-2	TGTGCCAGCACTCCGGACAGGGCGTCCTATGGCTACACCTTC	CASTPDRASYGYTF
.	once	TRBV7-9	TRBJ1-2	TGTGCCAGCAGGAGGACAGAGTCTAACTATGGCTACACCTTC	CASRRTESNYGYTF
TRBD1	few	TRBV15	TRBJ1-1	TGTGCCACCAGCAGAGTTGGACAGGGGGATTTGAACACTGAAGCTTTCTTT	CATSRVGQGDLNTEAFF
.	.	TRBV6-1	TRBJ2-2	TGTGCCAGCGGAGCAGGGGTTACCGGGGAGCTGTTTTTT	CASGAGVTGELFF
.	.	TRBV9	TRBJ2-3	TGTGCCAGCAGCGTAGGGGGCCAGGACGTTACGCAGTATTTT	CASSVGGQDVTQYF
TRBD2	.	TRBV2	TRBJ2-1	TGTGCCAGCAGTGAATCAGTAGCGGGAGGGTACAATGAGCAGTTCTTC	CASSESVAGGYNEQFF
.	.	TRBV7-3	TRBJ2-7	TGTGCCAGCAGCCCCAGCGGGAGCCCAGGGGGCGAGCAGTACTTC	CASSPSGSPGGEQYF
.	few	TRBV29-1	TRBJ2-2	TGCAGCGTTGACAGGGGTAACACCGGGGAGCTGTTTTTT	CSVDRGNTGELFF
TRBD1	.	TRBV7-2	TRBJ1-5	TGTGCCAGCAGCTCTACAGGGGGAAATCAGCCCCAGCATTTT	CASSSTGGNQPQHF
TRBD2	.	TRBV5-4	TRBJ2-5	TGTGCCAGCAGCTTCTTAGCGGCGGGAGCGGGCGGGGCCCAGTACTTC	CASSFLAAGAGGAQYF
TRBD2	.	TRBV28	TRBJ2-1	TGTGCCAGCACCCGGTGGGGACTAGCTACGATGGGGCAGTTCTTC	CASTRWGLATMGQFF
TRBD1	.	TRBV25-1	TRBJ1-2	TGTGCCAGCAGTGAGGCAGACAGGGTGGACTATGGCTACACCTTC	CASSEADRVDYGYTF
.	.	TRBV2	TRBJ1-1	TGTGCCAGCAGGCGGGTGGGGAACACTGAAGCTTTCTTT	CASRRVGNTEAFF
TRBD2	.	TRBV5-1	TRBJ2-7	TGCGCCAGCAGCATAGGGACTACTAGCTCCTACGAGCAGTACTTC	CASSIGTTSSYEQYF
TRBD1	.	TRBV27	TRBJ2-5	TGTGCCAGCAGTACCTTGACAGGGGGTGAGACCCAGTACTTC	CASSTLTGGETQYF
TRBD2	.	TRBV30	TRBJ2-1	TGTGCCTGGACTAGCGGCAACTCGCCCTACAATGAGCAGTTCTTC	CAWTSGNSPYNEQFF
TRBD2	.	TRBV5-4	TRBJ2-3	TGTGCCAGCAGCTCTTCTAGCGGGAGGGCTACGGATACGCAGTATTTT	CASSSSSGRATDTQYF
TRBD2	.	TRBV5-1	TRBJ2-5	TGCGCCAGCAGCACCGGGACTAGCGAGCGGGCAGAGACCCAGTACTTC	CASSTGTSERAETQYF
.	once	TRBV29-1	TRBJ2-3	TGCAGCGTTGAATTATGGGGGGGCGAGACAGATACGCAGTATTTT	CSVELWGGETDTQYF
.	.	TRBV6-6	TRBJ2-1	TGTGCCAGCAGCCTGGGGACTCTCTCCGGGTACAATGAGCAGTTCTTC	CASSLGTLSGYNEQFF
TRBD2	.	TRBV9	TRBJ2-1	TGTGCCAGCAGCCCAGGGACTAGCACTAACAATGAGCAGTTCTTC	CASSPGTSTNNEQFF